This T cell receptor beta chain was sequenced for a study of T cell responses to AZD1222 COVID-19 vaccine (dated by TCRdb to the early 2020s). The study in broad terms: AZD1222 recipients with second doses at about 4 weeks or about 12 weeks were pooled, because spike-specific TCR depth and breadth did not differ between schedules. Trial participants were enrolled into age subgroups of 18-55, 56-69 and 70-plus years, which contained 148, 28 and 57 TCR-sequenced participants, respectively. TCR sequencing covered some 250 trial participants: 200 to 220 given two doses of AZD1222 and 26 given two doses of MenACWY control vaccine. General findings and caveats noted by the study authors: In the small 56-69-year group, the increase in depth fell short of significance, most likely because of low power. Only 5 to 7 AZD1222 recipients were SARS-CoV-2 seropositive at baseline, limiting conclusions about previously exposed vaccinees. Participants were mostly white British and included more females than males, and it was suggested by the authors that clonal diversity may have been underestimated. Nearly half of unique spike-specific TCRs reportedly recognized epitopes outside regions mutated in the B.1.351 and B.1.1.7 variants. Spike-specific TCR breadth and depth rose significantly after two AZD1222 doses compared with day 0 and with MenACWY recipients. Because no day 14 peak-response samples were available, the repertoires could be characterized only after the peak T cell response. Vaccine-associated CD4 TCRs spanned the whole spike protein, with dominant responses in regions 160-218 and 743-854.

The sample's time point label, decoded: baseline before first vaccination. The vaccinee samples were drawn from two UK trials, COV001 and COV002, one of which was a single-blind randomized controlled phase 2/3 trial testing AZD1222 (ChAdOx1 nCoV-19) in healthy adults. Trial participant PBMC samples were collected at day 0 and day 28 after the second dose for TCRbeta chain sequencing. The CDR3 starts with the cysteine, ends with the phenylalanine, and has 13 residues. The entry retains the CDR3 DNA only, 39 bases that are in frame from base 1. Cut back by 4 bases and 8 bases, the V and J ends lie 14 bases apart. The germline V gene sets CDR1 to MGHRA and CDR2 to YSYEKL. Remarks on this clone: There is no known antigen for this receptor. It has no much larger one-base neighbor in the sample; base qualities were not kept.

The CDR3 regions of human TCRbeta chains were analyzed by immunosequencing. Regarding the original processing steps: TCRs in the repertoires were compared against a reference library of SARS-CoV-2-specific TCRs that had been generated with the MIRA antigen-specificity platform. Breadth was defined as the fraction of unique TCRs that were SARS-CoV-2-associated. Depth was defined as the fraction of total T cells that were SARS-CoV-2-associated. Using the MIRA data, every spike-specific TCR was mapped to the spike region that the TCR reacted to and assigned to either a CD4 or a CD8 class. Log10-transformed breadth and depth values were compared by one-way ANOVA with Sidak's multiple comparisons tests. The source is immuneACCESS, and TCRdb retained only in-frame sequences with V and J called. Part of the clones is not carried over; for the studies checked, unresolved V genes explain less than half of this, and the remainder is unexplained. V and J calls and clone size follow that table, whereas D and trimming were derived from the DNA. Present in this sample are roughly 140,000 clones, 80% to 90% of which were seen just once. The ten largest account for about 1.5% of the sample.

This receptor was obtained from an adult in good health. The source material was peripheral blood, sampled on day 0 of AZD1222 vaccination. This receptor chain uses TRBV4-1 and TRBJ1-2; the D gene is unclear. CDR3 region: CASSPLGGYGYTF. The bases read TGCGCCAGCAGCCCCCTGGGAGGGTACGGCTACACCTTC.